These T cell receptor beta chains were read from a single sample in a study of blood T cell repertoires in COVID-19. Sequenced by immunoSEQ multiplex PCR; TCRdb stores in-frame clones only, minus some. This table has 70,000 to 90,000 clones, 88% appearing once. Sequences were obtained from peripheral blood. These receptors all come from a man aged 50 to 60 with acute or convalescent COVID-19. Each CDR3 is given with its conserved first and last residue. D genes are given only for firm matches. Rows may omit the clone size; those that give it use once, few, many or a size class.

TGTGCCAGCAATCAGGGAAAAGAGCAGTACTTC | CASNQGKEQYF | 11 | . | TRBJ2-7 | TRBV2 | .
TGTGCCACCAGGGGAGAACCAGCGGGGGACTACAATGAGCAGTTCTTC | CATRGEPAGDYNEQFF | 16 | . | TRBJ2-1 | TRBV24-1 | TRBD2
TGTGCCAGCAGTGAGAGGGGACTAGCGGGCTTGAACATTCAGTACTTC | CASSERGLAGLNIQYF | 16 | . | TRBJ2-4 | TRBV6-1 | TRBD2
TGTGCCAGTAGGACGCAGGGGATGGGTACTGAAGCTTTCTTT | CASRTQGMGTEAFF | 14 | . | TRBJ1-1 | TRBV19 | .
TGTGCCAGCAGCCAGACTAGCGGGGGATCAGATACGCAGTATTTT | CASSQTSGGSDTQYF | 15 | . | TRBJ2-3 | TRBV7-3 | TRBD2
TGTGCCAGCAGCTTAGGGGACAGGAATGAAAAACTGTTTTTT | CASSLGDRNEKLFF | 14 | . | TRBJ1-4 | TRBV7-6 | TRBD1
TGTGCCAGCAGCTTAGGACTAGCTCCCTACGAGCAGTACTTC | CASSLGLAPYEQYF | 14 | . | TRBJ2-7 | TRBV7-2 | TRBD2
TGTGCCAGCAGCCCGCGGGTCAACTCCTACGAGCAGTACTTC | CASSPRVNSYEQYF | 14 | . | TRBJ2-7 | TRBV14 | .
TGTGCCAGCAGCTTACAGGGTAATCAGCCCCAGCATTTT | CASSLQGNQPQHF | 13 | . | TRBJ1-5 | TRBV7-9 | .
TGTGCCAGCAGCCAGCAGACAGGAGCGAACACCGGGGAGCTGTTTTTT | CASSQQTGANTGELFF | 16 | . | TRBJ2-2 | TRBV3-1/TRBV3-2 | .
TGTGCCAGCAGTTCGATATCGACAGGGTATGGCTACACCTTC | CASSSISTGYGYTF | 14 | . | TRBJ1-2 | TRBV27 | TRBD1
TGTGCCAGCAGCTTAGCGCCCGGGACACTTGGAAACACCATATATTTT | CASSLAPGTLGNTIYF | 16 | . | TRBJ1-3 | TRBV7-8 | .
TGTGCCAGCACCCGGACAGGGGGAGGCTATGGCTACACCTTC | CASTRTGGGYGYTF | 14 | . | TRBJ1-2 | TRBV28 | TRBD1
TGTGCCAGCAGCCAAGTTCAGGGGCGAGGGACTGAAGCTTTCTTT | CASSQVQGRGTEAFF | 15 | . | TRBJ1-1 | TRBV3-1/TRBV3-2 | .
TGTGCCAGCAGCTTAACCGGACAAGGGCAGGCTTTCTTT | CASSLTGQGQAFF | 13 | . | TRBJ1-1 | TRBV7-3 | .
TGTGCCAGCAGCCGGGCCCCAAATGAAAAACTGTTTTTT | CASSRAPNEKLFF | 13 | . | TRBJ1-4 | TRBV14 | .
TGCGCCAGCAGCCAAGACAGGGGGAATGAAAAACTGTTTTTT | CASSQDRGNEKLFF | 14 | . | TRBJ1-4 | TRBV4-1 | TRBD1
TGTGCCAGCAGCCGCCGACAGGGGCGAACCTACAATGAGCAGTTCTTC | CASSRRQGRTYNEQFF | 16 | . | TRBJ2-1 | TRBV7-6 | TRBD1
TGTGCCACCAGTGGGAGATTTAACAATGAGCAGTTCTTC | CATSGRFNNEQFF | 13 | few | TRBJ2-1 | TRBV24-1 | .
TGTGCCAGCAGCCCGGCGGTGGCGGGGGACACAGATACGCAGTATTTT | CASSPAVAGDTDTQYF | 16 | . | TRBJ2-3 | TRBV4-2 | TRBD2
TGCGCCAGCAGCCAGACTAGCGGGGGGGCCCGTTCCTACAATGAGCAGTTCTTC | CASSQTSGGARSYNEQFF | 18 | . | TRBJ2-1 | TRBV5-1 | TRBD2
TGTGCCAGCAGTTCTCGACAGGGTAGAGCAGATACGCAGTATTTT | CASSSRQGRADTQYF | 15 | . | TRBJ2-3 | TRBV6-2/TRBV6-3 | TRBD1
TGTGCCAGCAGTGAATCCACGACGGGGTTGGAGACCCAGTACTTC | CASSESTTGLETQYF | 15 | . | TRBJ2-5 | TRBV2 | .
TGTGCCACCAAAGGACAGGGGAACACTGAAGCTTTCTTT | CATKGQGNTEAFF | 13 | . | TRBJ1-1 | TRBV24-1 | TRBD1
TGTGCCATCAGGTTGACAGGGGACCACGAGCAGTACTTC | CAIRLTGDHEQYF | 13 | . | TRBJ2-7 | TRBV10-3 | TRBD1
TGTGCCAGCAGTTTAACGGACAGCCGGCAGTCCTACGAGCAGTACTTC | CASSLTDSRQSYEQYF | 16 | . | TRBJ2-7 | TRBV27 | .
TGTGCCAGCAGCCGCGAAACGGGACAGATCTATGGCTACACCTTC | CASSRETGQIYGYTF | 15 | . | TRBJ1-2 | TRBV27 | TRBD1
TGTGCCAGCAGTCCCCGGGAGTGGTCGTCGGACGAGCAGTACTTC | CASSPREWSSDEQYF | 15 | . | TRBJ2-7 | TRBV6-5 | .
TGTGCCAGCAGTGAAAATTTACAGGGATACTACGAGCAGTACTTC | CASSENLQGYYEQYF | 15 | . | TRBJ2-7 | TRBV2 | .
TGTGCCAGCAGCTTCTCCGGACTGAGGGTGTACAATGAGCAGTTCTTC | CASSFSGLRVYNEQFF | 16 | . | TRBJ2-1 | TRBV7-8 | .
TGTGCCAGCAGCGACAAACCTAATGAGCAGTTCTTC | CASSDKPNEQFF | 12 | . | TRBJ2-1 | TRBV12-3/TRBV12-4 | .
TGCGCCAGCAGTGAGTCGAAATACAGTTCCTCACCCCTCCACTTT | CASSESKYSSSPLHF | 15 | . | TRBJ1-6 | TRBV10-2 | .
TGTGCCACCAGCGGCCCCCGGGGGGGCCATAGCACAGATACGCAGTATTTT | CATSGPRGGHSTDTQYF | 17 | . | TRBJ2-3 | TRBV15 | TRBD2
TGTGCCAGCAGCTCGGGACACCAATCCTACGAGCAGTACTTC | CASSSGHQSYEQYF | 14 | . | TRBJ2-7 | TRBV28 | .
TGTGCCAGCAGCTGGCCCCAGGGGGGCGCGGACACTGAAGCTTTCTTT | CASSWPQGGADTEAFF | 16 | . | TRBJ1-1 | TRBV2 | TRBD1
TGTGCCAGCAGTTACTCGGGGACTAGTTCGACTGAGCAGTTCTTC | CASSYSGTSSTEQFF | 15 | . | TRBJ2-1 | TRBV6-6 | TRBD2
TGTGCCAGCAGCTTAACCCAGGATCGAGGCTACACCTTC | CASSLTQDRGYTF | 13 | . | TRBJ1-2 | TRBV7-2 | .
TGTGCCAGCAGCCAGGGACAGGGGATAGATACGCAGTATTTT | CASSQGQGIDTQYF | 14 | . | TRBJ2-3 | TRBV3-1/TRBV3-2 | TRBD1
TGCGCCAGCAGTCCCGGGACTACTACAGGAGAGCAGTACTTC | CASSPGTTTGEQYF | 14 | . | TRBJ2-7 | TRBV10-1 | TRBD2
TGTGCCACCAGTGATTTTACAGGTCACCAAGAGACCCAGTACTTC | CATSDFTGHQETQYF | 15 | . | TRBJ2-5 | TRBV24-1 | .
TGTGCCAGCAGCTTCGGCGGGGGGCAAGATACGCAGTATTTT | CASSFGGGQDTQYF | 14 | once | TRBJ2-3 | TRBV5-6 | TRBD2
TGTGCCAGCTCACCACTCGGACAGGGGGCTGGGGGCTACACCTTC | CASSPLGQGAGGYTF | 15 | . | TRBJ1-2 | TRBV18 | TRBD1
TGTGCCAGCAGTTACCGGGAGGCAGATACGCAGTATTTT | CASSYREADTQYF | 13 | . | TRBJ2-3 | TRBV6-5 | TRBD2
TGTGCCAGCAGCCCCGGAGGACAGGGGGAAGCTTTCTTT | CASSPGGQGEAFF | 13 | . | TRBJ1-1 | TRBV7-3 | TRBD1
TGTGCCAGCAGCTTAGAAGGAGGCACCGGGGAGCTGTTTTTT | CASSLEGGTGELFF | 14 | . | TRBJ2-2 | TRBV7-7 | .
TGTGCCAGCAGCCCCTCGCGCGGGGGCAACAGGAATACGCAGTATTTT | CASSPSRGGNRNTQYF | 16 | . | TRBJ2-3 | TRBV7-3 | .
TGCGCCAGCAGCGAGACAGGGTATGCGTACGAGCAGTACTTC | CASSETGYAYEQYF | 14 | . | TRBJ2-7 | TRBV4-1 | TRBD1
TGTGCCAGCAATTACGAGGGACAGGGTGTTACTGAAGCTTTCTTT | CASNYEGQGVTEAFF | 15 | . | TRBJ1-1 | TRBV6-5 | TRBD1
TGTGCCAGCAGCTTAGGTCTAGCGGAGACCCAGTACTTC | CASSLGLAETQYF | 13 | . | TRBJ2-5 | TRBV11-2 | .
TGCGCCAGCAGCGGGACAGGGAGAACTGAAGCTTTCTTT | CASSGTGRTEAFF | 13 | . | TRBJ1-1 | TRBV4-1 | TRBD1
TGTGCTAGCAGCGCACAATTAGCGGGGAGCCTCCAAGAGACCCAGTACTTC | CASSAQLAGSLQETQYF | 17 | . | TRBJ2-5 | TRBV7-7 | TRBD2